The 17 T cell receptor beta chains below were found in one sample sequenced in a study of blood T cell repertoires in COVID-19. Assay: immunoSEQ multiplex PCR; the TCRdb copy retains only in-frame clones and omits some. The data show just over 75,000 clones, 87% seen once. Sequenced sample: peripheral blood. These receptors came from a woman aged 80 or over with active or convalescent COVID-19.

This chain uses TRBV4-1 with TRBJ2-5, with D perhaps TRBD2 (6 bases). V gave up 0 bases and J gave up 0 bases, with 14 bases separating them. This CDR3 region has 17 residues. CDR1 and CDR2 from the germline V gene are MGHRA and YSYEKL. CDR3 sequence: CASSQDGSGADQETQYF. The CDR3 nucleotides are TGCGCCAGCAGCCAAGATGGGTCGGGAGCGGACCAAGAGACCCAGTACTTC.

The V and J genes are TRBV29-1 and TRBJ2-6, with 10 bases lining up with TRBD1. The CDR3 totals 13 residues. The J segment lost 8 bases and the V segment lost 7 bases, leaving 5 bases of the junction unmatched. Per the germline V gene, CDR1 is SQVTM and CDR2 is ANQGSEA. CDR3 amino acids: CSARQGASNVLTF. The CDR3 DNA reads TGCAGCGCTCGACAGGGGGCATCCAACGTCCTGACTTTC.

The gene calls are TRBV28 and TRBJ2-1, with 8 positions matching TRBD2. There are 16 residues in the CDR3. Germline assignment: CDR1 MDHEN and CDR2 SYDVKM. V shed 7 bases, J shed 7 bases, and the junction held 15 bases outside the gene matches. This CDR3 reads CASTTRGVAGFNEQFF. CDR3 sequence (DNA): TGTGCCAGCACCACTAGGGGGGTAGCGGGGTTTAATGAGCAGTTCTTC.

This clone turned up a few times. The chain links TRBV4-3 to TRBJ2-7; maybe TRBD2 (5 bases). This CDR3 spans 16 amino acids. Germline loops: CDR1 LGHNA, CDR2 YSLEER. The germline V and J ends were trimmed by 0 bases and 6 bases, with 18 bases remaining between them. The CDR3, as DNA: TGCGCCAGCAGCCAAGAGAACTTTGGGGAGTCCCCCGAGCAGTACTTC. Its protein is CASSQENFGESPEQYF.

This clone was recorded only once. The rearrangement joins TRBV19 to TRBJ2-1; no reliable D call. This CDR3 region has 15 residues. The germline CDR1 and CDR2 sequences are LNHDA and SQIVND (reference sequence). Trimming removed 8 bases from V and 5 bases from J, with 19 bases in between. The CDR3 region has the DNA TGTGCCAGTGCCCCTAACCTTAAACCAAACAATGAGCAGTTCTTC. This translates into CASAPNLKPNNEQFF.

The genes are TRBV7-9 and TRBJ1-5; 12 bases map to TRBD1. This CDR3 is built from 19 residues. Trimming at V came to 5 bases and at J to 1 base, leaving 12 bases not matched to a gene. Germline V gene data show CDR1 as SEHNR and CDR2 as FQNEAQ (reference sequence). CDR3 residues: CASSLGQGASTRSNQPQHF. CDR3 nucleotide sequence: TGTGCCAGCAGCCTGGGACAGGGGGCGTCTACCCGGAGCAATCAGCCCCAGCATTTT.

J is TRBJ2-7 and V is TRBV28, with 9 positions matching TRBD1. V lost 7 bases to trimming and J lost 4 bases; unmatched junction nucleotides: 5. The CDR3 is made up of 13 amino acids. CDR1 is MDHEN, CDR2 SYDVKM, per germline. For the CDR3, the DNA is TGTGCCAGCATCGGGACAGGGAAGTACGAGCAGTACTTC. It translates to CASIGTGKYEQYF.

The chain recombines TRBV5-5 with TRBJ1-2; 8 positions agree with TRBD1. The CDR3 is 14 residues long. CDR1 and CDR2 from the germline V gene are SGHKS and YYEKEE (reference sequence). With V trimmed by 2 bases and J by 2 bases, 2 bases remained unmatched. CDR3 nucleotides: TGTGCCAGCAGCTTCGACAGGGGAAACTATGGCTACACCTTC. This encodes CASSFDRGNYGYTF.

The V and J genes are TRBV18 and TRBJ2-2; the match to TRBD1 covers 10 bases. The J segment lost 5 bases and the V segment lost 3 bases, leaving 3 bases of the junction unmatched. The CDR3 extends over 15 amino acids. The V gene's germline CDR1 is KGHSH and CDR2 LQKENI. The CDR3 DNA is TGTGCCAGCTCACCGGGACAGGGGAAGACCGGGGAGCTGTTTTTT. Its translation is CASSPGQGKTGELFF.

The chain carries TRBV7-2 and TRBJ2-7, with 9 bases identical to TRBD1. Germline CDR1 is SGHTA and CDR2 is FQGNSA. This CDR3 spans 14 amino acids. With 1 base clipped from V and 7 bases from J, the junction kept 5 bases outside the gene matches. The CDR3 DNA reads TGTGCCAGCAGCTTAGTACAGGGGGCGCGGGAGCAGTACTTC. Translation: CASSLVQGAREQYF.

The CDR3: CASSRDSNTGELFF. In nucleotides, the CDR3 is TGTGCCAGCAGCCGTGACAGTAACACCGGGGAGCTGTTTTTT. The V gene is TRBV7-8, the J gene TRBJ2-2; D possibly corresponds to TRBD1 (5 bases). Germline CDR1 SGHVS, CDR2 FQNEAQ. Trimming took 5 bases from V and 2 from J, leaving 9 bases between them. CDR3 length: 14 amino acids.

The chain recombines TRBV6-2 or TRBV6-3 with TRBJ2-6; a possible D gene is TRBD1 (5 bases). The CDR3 runs 14 residues. Trimming shortened V by 5 bases and J by 3 bases, and 8 bases separated the two germline ends. Germline CDR1 is MNHEY and CDR2 is SVGEGT. In DNA form, the CDR3 reads TGTGCCAGCAGTGACAGAGTTGGGGCCAACGTCCTGACTTTC. Translated: CASSDRVGANVLTF.

The genes are TRBV9 and TRBJ2-5; the D is unclear. The V gene lost 0 bases and the J gene lost 1 base, with 10 bases spanning the gap. CDR1 is SGDLS and CDR2 is YYNGEE in the germline V gene. The CDR3 sequence is 15 residues long. DNA of the CDR3: TGTGCCAGCAGCGTAGGAACAAATACCCAAGAGACCCAGTACTTC. Translation: CASSVGTNTQETQYF.

The J gene is TRBJ2-2, the V gene TRBV7-3; TRBD1 is a possible D gene (5 bases). Trimming took off 1 base at V and 0 bases at J, with 9 bases between the two ends. CDR1 and CDR2 (germline): SGHTA, FQGTGA. The CDR3 sequence is 16 residues long. CDR3 residues: CASSLMAGSNTGELFF. The CDR3 DNA sequence: TGTGCCAGCAGCTTAATGGCAGGGTCGAACACCGGGGAGCTGTTTTTT.

This clone has a handful of counts. CDR3 in DNA: TGTGCCAGCAGCCATCCCTCCCAAGGAGTTGGCTACACCTTC. It yields the protein CASSHPSQGVGYTF. The chain joins TRBV4-2 to TRBJ1-2; no clear D. CDR3 size: 14 residues. V gave up 3 bases and J gave up 7 bases, with 15 bases separating them. Germline CDR1 reads LGHNA; CDR2 reads YNFKEQ.

V usage is TRBV28 and J usage is TRBJ1-5, with 7 bases fitting TRBD1. Trimming at V came to 8 bases and at J to 3 bases, leaving 4 bases not matched to a gene. The CDR3 length is 13 residues. Germline CDR1 and CDR2: MDHEN and SYDVKM. CDR3 in amino acids: CASAGQVNQPQHF. CDR3 nucleotide sequence: TGTGCCAGCGCCGGACAGGTCAATCAGCCCCAGCATTTT.

The chain joins TRBV18 to TRBJ2-3; D may be TRBD1 (6 bases). Trimming pared 4 bases from V and 5 bases from J, leaving 16 bases between. Looked up from germline, CDR1 is KGHSH and CDR2 is LQKENI. This CDR3 spans 15 amino acids. The CDR3 sequence is CASSRSGQGIDTQYF. The DNA of the CDR3 is TGTGCCAGCTCACGATCGGGACAAGGAATAGATACGCAGTATTTT. The full variable domain, in which reference TRBV18 and TRBJ2-3 provide the parts outside the CDR3, is NAGVMQNPRHLVRRRGQEARLRCSPMKGHSHVYWYRQLPEEGLKFMVYLQKENIIDESGMPKERFSAEFPKEGPSILRIQQVVRGDSAAYFCASSRSGQGIDTQYFGPGTRLTVL.